This TCR beta chain was profiled in a study of T-cell reconstitution after alpha-beta-depleted transplantation in children. Regarding the study as a whole: Where alpha-beta T cells came from about two months after transplant was reportedly several hundred expanded graft clones. High day-60 TCRbeta diversity in some patients came from surviving recipient T cells and thymic progenitors.

This clonotype was recorded a few times. The antigen is unknown. Molecular barcoding with unique molecular identifiers was used for the TCRbeta library. TCRdb recomputed calls from the PCR reads with MiXCR, one row per CDR3 protein. The repertoire includes around 500,000 distinct CDR3 sequences, 23% of them detected once, and around an eighth sits in the top ten. The CDR3 covers 14 residues. Germline V gives CDR1 SQVTM, CDR2 ANQGSEA. V shed 4 bases, J shed 11 bases, and the junction held 13 bases outside the gene matches. The chain is built from TRBV29-1 and TRBJ1-1; TRBD1 matches 10 bases. This receptor was taken from a boy under two years old who had a stem cell transplant for acute myeloid leukemia, so the T cells may come from the graft donor. The sample consisted of PBMCs, mostly from graft donor cells, taken 360 days after TCRalphabeta/CD19-depleted stem cell transplant. In nucleotides, the CDR3 is TGCAGCGTTGCTGTTACCGGGACAGGGGCCCTCGCTTTCTTT. Amino acids: CSVAVTGTGALAFF.